This T cell receptor beta chain was identified in a study of graft-versus-host responses after intestinal transplantation. Across the study: The recipients all started with anti-thymocyte globulin induction and then took tacrolimus and steroids for 2 to 3 years.

Notes on the study in general: Some patients had graft-donor T cell macrochimerism, and their allografts showed high graft-versus-host to host-versus-graft clonal ratios.

Comments on this clone: Its antigen is still unknown.

Generated by immunoSEQ multiplex PCR, the TCRdb table keeps only in-frame clones and is missing some. The sample has more than 95,000 clones, more than 85% seen once. Germline V gene data show CDR1 as SGHRS and CDR2 as YFSETQ. With 6 bases clipped from V and 2 bases from J, the junction kept 6 bases outside the gene matches. The CDR3 extends over 14 amino acids. The source of this sequence is a human donor who received an intestinal transplant. This sequence joins TRBV5-1 and TRBJ2-3, with 7 bases that match TRBD2. Here the sequenced sample was unstimulated CD4+ T cells sorted from spleen or lymph node cells, taken before intestinal transplant. Here the CDR3 reads CASKVGGFTDTQYF. The CDR3 coding sequence is TGCGCCAGCAAGGTCGGGGGGTTCACAGATACGCAGTATTTT.